The next 4 T cell receptor beta chains were all read from a single sample in a study of blood T cell repertoires in COVID-19. Assay used: immunoSEQ multiplex PCR; TCRdb lists only in-frame clones, some missing. The table records over 350,000 clones, roughly 89% of them present only once. Material: peripheral blood. Receptors were obtained from a woman between 25 and 40 years old with active or convalescent COVID-19.

This chain joins TRBV19 and TRBJ2-3; D may be TRBD2 (6 bases). The CDR3 sequence is 15 residues long. The germline V gene has CDR1 LNHDA and CDR2 SQIVND (reference sequence). V lost 8 bases and J lost 3, with 18 bases in between. In DNA, the CDR3 is TGTGCCAGTGACAGCCTTGTCGGGGGAACAGATACGCAGTATTTT. Encoded protein: CASDSLVGGTDTQYF.

This chain joins TRBV27 and TRBJ2-3; 7 nucleotides match TRBD2. The CDR3 extends over 18 amino acids. Germline CDR1 MNHEY, CDR2 SMNVEV (reference sequence). The V and J ends lost 2 bases and 0 bases, in that order; junction bases with no gene match: 11. The CDR3 region is CASSLMFGLAVSTDTQYF. CDR3 bases: TGTGCCAGCAGTTTAATGTTCGGGCTAGCGGTTAGCACAGATACGCAGTATTTT.

The chain recombines TRBV9 with TRBJ2-1, with 10 bases lining up with TRBD2. V lost 0 bases, J lost 6 bases, and 3 bases stayed unmatched. This CDR3 is 15 amino acids long. CDR1 and CDR2 (germline): SGDLS, YYNGEE. CDR3: CASSVGAGGPNEQFF. CDR3 coding DNA: TGTGCCAGCAGCGTAGGAGCGGGAGGGCCCAATGAGCAGTTCTTC. Variable domain in full (rest from reference TRBV9 and TRBJ2-1): DSGVTQTPKHLITATGQRVTLRCSPRSGDLSVYWYQQSLDQGLQFLIQYYNGEERAKGNILERFSAQQFPDLHSELNLSSLELGDSALYFCASSVGAGGPNEQFFGPGTRLTVL.

CDR3 nucleotides: TGTGCCAGCAGCCTGAGTGCCACCTATGGCTACACCTTC. It codes for CASSLSATYGYTF. J is TRBJ1-2 and V is TRBV25-1; D is uncertain. Between the trimmed V and J ends, which lost 6 bases and 4 bases, there was a span of 12 bases. CDR3 length: 13 amino acids. Per germline, CDR1 MGHDK and CDR2 SYGVNS.